Each of the 22 T cell receptor beta chains below was sequenced from the same sample in a study of read filtering for tumor transcriptome and immune sequencing. The library was built from approximately 400 ng RNA with molecular barcoded adaptors for alpha/delta and beta/gamma chains. TCRdb reprocessed the reads via MiXCR and lists one record per CDR3 protein. Of about 40,000 distinct CDR3 sequences in the sample, 10% to 15% were seen once. Sequenced input: a population of CD138-negative cells sorted from bone marrow. The receptors stem from a donor at least 40 years old with multiple myeloma.

Worth noting for this clonotype: A read error may explain this, as a much larger clone is one base away. V is TRBV20-1 and J is TRBJ1-2; 8 positions agree with TRBD1. The CDR3 length is 15 residues. Germline V lookup: CDR1 DFQATT, CDR2 SNEGSKA (reference sequence). CDR3 nucleotides: TGCAGTGCTAGAGACCGGACAGGGATGAACTATGGCTGCACCTTC. It yields the protein CSARDRTGMNYGCTF.

This clonotype was seen at least ten times. The V and J genes are TRBV18 and TRBJ2-7; D is unclear. The CDR3 totals 13 residues. Trimming removed 2 bases at V and 9 bases at J, with 14 bases between. Germline V gene lookup returns CDR1 KGHSH and CDR2 LQKENI. The CDR3 here is CASSPDPLPWQYF. The DNA of the CDR3 is TGTGCCAGCTCACCAGATCCCCTTCCTTGGCAGTACTTC. The complete variable domain, with remaining parts taken from reference TRBV18 and TRBJ2-7, reads NAGVMQNPRHLVRRRGQEARLRCSPMKGHSHVYWYRQLPEEGLKFMVYLQKENIIDESGMPKERFSAEFPKEGPSILRIQQVVRGDSAAYFCASSPDPLPWQYFGPGTRLTVT.

The chain employs TRBV28 and TRBJ2-1, with D possibly TRBD2 on 6 matching bases. The ends were cut back, 8 bases at V and 6 bases at J, with 17 bases in the middle. The CDR3 extends over 14 amino acids. CDR1 is MDHEN, CDR2 SYDVKM, per germline. The CDR3: CASDGSRTCNEQFF. CDR3 bases: TGTGCCAGCGACGGGAGTAGGACCTGCAATGAGCAGTTCTTC. Looking up the rest from reference TRBV28 and TRBJ2-1 gives the full variable domain: DVKVTQSSRYLVKRTGEKVFLECVQDMDHENMFWYRQDPGLGLRLIYFSYDVKMKEKGDIPEGYSVSREKKERFSLILESASTNQTSMYLCASDGSRTCNEQFFGPGTRLTVL.

On this clonotype: A read error is possible here, since a much larger clone lies one base away. V gene TRBV7-9 combines with J gene TRBJ1-3; 9 bases align to TRBD1. The CDR3 is 13 amino acids. The germline gives CDR1 SEHNR, CDR2 FQNEAQ (reference sequence). DNA for the CDR3: TGTGCCAGCAGCAGGACAGGGGTTAACACCACATATTTT. Amino acid sequence: CASSRTGVNTTYF.

This clonotype was counted at least ten times. V is TRBV6-5 and J is TRBJ1-5, with 11 bases matching TRBD1. The CDR3 covers 13 residues. The germline V gene has CDR1 MNHEY and CDR2 SVGAGI. V was pared by 5 bases and J by 11 bases, with 5 bases of the junction left unmatched. Here the CDR3 reads CASSQGQGAAQHF. CDR3 nucleotides: TGTGCCAGCAGTCAAGGACAGGGGGCAGCCCAGCATTTT.

This clonotype has at least ten counts. The CDR3 nucleotides read TGTGCCAGCAGCTCCCTGGTCAACGAGCAGTACTTC. This codes for CASSSLVNEQYF. The rearrangement joins TRBV11-2 to TRBJ2-7; D gene unclear. This CDR3 has 12 residues. Germline V gene lookup returns CDR1 SGHAT and CDR2 FQNNGV. The V end was cut by 4 bases, the J end by 5 bases, with 9 bases between.

This clonotype was seen ten or more times. The rearrangement links TRBV7-9 to TRBJ2-6; 9 bases are a match to TRBD1. The CDR3 has 19 amino acids. V was pared by 0 bases and J by 0 bases, with 6 bases of the junction left unmatched. The germline gives CDR1 SEHNR, CDR2 FQNEAQ (reference sequence). The CDR3 nucleotides read TGTGCCAGCAGCTTAGCTAGGGGGACAGGGCCCTCTGGGGCCAACGTCCTGACTTTC. It specifies CASSLARGTGPSGANVLTF.

In this sample, this clonotype turned up many times. The chain employs TRBV12-3 or TRBV12-4 and TRBJ2-1; 12 positions match TRBD2. This CDR3 is 15 amino acids long. With 6 bases clipped from V and 5 bases from J, the junction kept 5 bases outside the gene matches. DNA of the CDR3: TGTGCCAGCAGCGGACTAGCGGGAAATGACAATGAGCAGTTCTTC. It codes for CASSGLAGNDNEQFF.

V usage is TRBV29-1 and J usage is TRBJ1-3; D gene unclear. This CDR3 region has 13 residues. The V gene's germline CDR1 is SQVTM and CDR2 ANQGSEA. In nucleotides, the CDR3 is TGCAGTGGCATCGGTGGGGCTGGAAACACCATATATTTT. Residues: CSGIGGAGNTIYF.

This clonotype came up a few times. This chain links TRBV28 with TRBJ2-3; 9 nucleotides agree with TRBD2. Per germline, CDR1 MDHEN and CDR2 SYDVKM. The CDR3 is 17 amino acids. Trimming took 4 bases from V and 5 from J; bases not matched to a gene: 13. DNA for the CDR3: TGTGCCAGCAGTTCCACCCTCGGCGGGGGGGGAATAGATACGCAGTATTTT. This sequence encodes CASSSTLGGGGIDTQYF.

V is TRBV7-9 and J is TRBJ2-2; 14 bases fit TRBD2. The CDR3 has 17 amino acids. Germline assignment: CDR1 SEHNR and CDR2 FQNEAQ (reference sequence). The V segment lost 11 bases and the J segment 5 bases; nucleotides outside the gene matches: 13. The DNA for the CDR3 is TGTGCCGGCATCCGGACTAGCGGGGGGCGGAGTACCGGGGAGCTGTTTTTT. As protein: CAGIRTSGGRSTGELFF. Based on the CDR3 plus reference TRBV7-9 and TRBJ2-2, the full variable domain is DTGVSQNPRHKITKRGQNVTFRCDPISEHNRLYWYRQTLGQGPEFLTYFQNEAQLEKSRLLSDRFSAERPKGSFSTLEIQRTEQGDSAMYLCAGIRTSGGRSTGELFFGEGSRLTVL.

At least ten counts were recorded for this clonotype. The chain joins TRBV5-5 to TRBJ2-1, with TRBD1 matching over 10 bases. V was pared by 4 bases and J by 2 bases, with 3 bases of the junction left unmatched. The CDR3 has 15 residues. The germline CDR1 and CDR2 sequences are SGHKS and YYEKEE (reference sequence). This CDR3 reads CASSAGQGAYNEQFF. CDR3 nucleotide sequence: TGTGCCAGCAGCGCTGGACAGGGGGCCTACAATGAGCAGTTCTTC.

This clonotype was counted ten times or more. Here the CDR3 reads CSGRGTETYEQYF. The CDR3 bases are TGCAGCGGACGGGGGACAGAGACCTACGAGCAGTACTTC. The rearrangement links TRBV29-1 to TRBJ2-7, with TRBD1 as a possible D gene (7 bases). With 7 bases removed from V and 2 bases from J, the gap between germline ends came to 15 bases. CDR3 length: 13 residues. Per the germline V gene, CDR1 is SQVTM and CDR2 is ANQGSEA.

This clonotype was seen repeatedly, ten times or more. This chain connects TRBV6-1 to TRBJ1-1, with a possible D match to TRBD1 (6 bases). V dropped 5 bases and J dropped 1 base, with 11 bases sitting between them. Per the germline V gene, CDR1 is MNHNS and CDR2 is SASEGT. The CDR3 runs 14 residues. The CDR3 DNA reads as TGTGCCAGCAGTCATACCAGGGGGAACACTGAAGCTTTCTTT. Translating gives CASSHTRGNTEAFF.

This clonotype was found many times. The chain is built from TRBV7-9 and TRBJ1-6; D perhaps matches TRBD1 (5 bases). Germline CDR1 reads SEHNR; CDR2 reads FQNEAQ (reference sequence). The CDR3 covers 14 residues. V was clipped by 2 bases and J by 10 bases, with 12 bases between them. The CDR3 region has the DNA TGTGCCAGCAGCTTACAGGGTCTTGGGTCACCCCTCCACTTT. The encoded protein is CASSLQGLGSPLHF.

The rearrangement links TRBV5-1 to TRBJ2-7, with D perhaps matching TRBD1 (6 bases). V was clipped by 4 bases and J by 7 bases, with 18 bases between them. Germline V lookup: CDR1 SGHRS, CDR2 YFSETQ. The CDR3 length is 14 residues. The CDR3 region has the DNA TGCGCCAGCAGCGTGTCCCTCAAAGGGGGTGAGCAGTACTTC. It is translated as CASSVSLKGGEQYF.

In this sample, this clonotype turned up many times. V and J are TRBV7-8 and TRBJ2-7, with a weak D call TRBD1 (5 bases). The germline V and J ends were trimmed by 1 base and 2 bases, with 18 bases remaining between them. Germline values: CDR1 SGHVS, CDR2 FQNEAQ. The CDR3 consists of 17 residues. The CDR3 reads CASSLVSGFSTPYEQYF. The CDR3 coding sequence is TGTGCCAGCAGCTTAGTGTCAGGGTTCTCTACACCCTACGAGCAGTACTTC.

This clonotype was detected many times. This chain connects TRBV20-1 to TRBJ2-2, with 10 bases lining up with TRBD1. The V gene's germline CDR1 is DFQATT and CDR2 SNEGSKA (reference sequence). With 4 bases clipped from V and 9 bases from J, the junction kept 11 bases outside the gene matches. This CDR3 has 15 residues. CDR3 residues: CSATETGQGYRELFF. CDR3 in DNA: TGCAGTGCTACCGAAACGGGACAGGGGTACCGGGAGCTGTTTTTT.

This clonotype was picked up many times. A junction end diverges from the germline sequence, so it may reflect a read error. This rearrangement joins TRBV7-7 to TRBJ2-2; D not certain. The CDR3 extends over 13 amino acids. The germline CDR1 and CDR2 sequences are SSHAT and FNYEAQ (reference sequence). The CDR3 bases are TGTGCTAGCAGCCCCCAATTGGCCGGGGAGCTGTTTTTT. The encoded protein is CASSPQLAGELFF.

Comments on this clonotype: A clone one base away is much larger, so this may be a read error. The chain couples TRBV7-8 to TRBJ2-5, with D hard to call. The CDR3 is made up of 14 amino acids. CDR1 is SGHVS, CDR2 FQNEAQ, per germline. This CDR3 reads CASRTFLSQETQHF. As DNA, the CDR3 is TGTGCCAGCAGGACGTTCCTCAGTCAAGAGACCCAGCACTTC.

There are many counts of this clonotype. The chain couples TRBV29-1 to TRBJ1-4, with D maybe TRBD1 (5 bases). CDR3 size: 12 residues. Looked up from germline, CDR1 is SQVTM and CDR2 is ANQGSEA. Trimming took off 7 bases at V and 7 bases at J, with 13 bases between the two ends. The CDR3 DNA follows: TGCAGCGGCCGGGACCTAGGTGAAAAACTGTTTTTT. This codes for CSGRDLGEKLFF.

In this sample, this clonotype turned up many times. V gene TRBV12-3 or TRBV12-4 combines with J gene TRBJ2-5; maybe TRBD2 (7 bases). This CDR3 spans 14 amino acids. Trimming removed 6 bases from V and 6 bases from J, with 17 bases in between. CDR3 DNA: TGTGCCAGCAGCCCTGTCGGGGGGCGAAAGACCCAGTACTTC. This encodes CASSPVGGRKTQYF.